These 9 T cell receptor beta chains were sequenced from one sample in a study of blood T cell repertoires in COVID-19. Only in-frame clones appear in the TCRdb table, and some are missing; sequencing was by immunoSEQ multiplex PCR. The data contain 250,000 or so clones, more than 75% of them singletons. Sequences were obtained from PBMCs or T cells enriched from blood (not recorded which). These receptors were collected from a man aged 40-50 years who had recovered from COVID-19.

The chain joins TRBV5-5 to TRBJ1-6, with D hard to call. Trimming took off 2 bases at V and 6 bases at J, with 9 bases between the two ends. CDR1 is SGHKS and CDR2 is YYEKEE in the germline V gene (reference sequence). CDR3 length equals 14 residues. CDR3 nucleotide sequence: TGTGCCAGCAGCTTTTTTTCTCCTAATTCACCCCTCCACTTT. Its protein is CASSFFSPNSPLHF.

The chain employs TRBV4-3 and TRBJ2-7; 7 bases align to TRBD1. CDR1 and CDR2 from the germline V gene are LGHNA and YSLEER. There are 16 residues in the CDR3. Trimming cost V 0 bases and J 4 bases; bases outside gene matches: 9. CDR3 nucleotides: TGCGCCAGCAGCCAAGAGCTCCAGGGGGTTTGGTACGAGCAGTACTTC. The encoded protein is CASSQELQGVWYEQYF.

V gene TRBV30 combines with J gene TRBJ2-7; the D gene is possibly TRBD2 (6 bases). The CDR3 is 13 residues long. V lost 4 bases and J 1 base, leaving 11 bases between the germline ends. Per germline, CDR1 GTSNPN and CDR2 SVGIG (reference sequence). CDR3 sequence reads: CAWMRGGSYEQYF. In DNA, the CDR3 is TGTGCCTGGATGCGGGGCGGTTCCTACGAGCAGTACTTC.

The J gene is TRBJ1-1, the V gene TRBV7-8, with 7 bases matching TRBD1. Per the germline V gene, CDR1 is SGHVS and CDR2 is FQNEAQ. The length of the CDR3 is 15 residues. The ends lost 5 bases at V and 5 bases at J; junction bases unmatched: 11. CDR3 loop: CASSPQTGIRTEAFF. CDR3 bases: TGTGCCAGCAGCCCGCAGACAGGGATAAGGACTGAAGCTTTCTTT.

The chain employs TRBV7-9 and TRBJ1-1; TRBD1 matches 9 bases. The CDR3 is made up of 14 amino acids. Germline-derived CDR1 and CDR2 are SEHNR and FQNEAQ (reference sequence). J lost 4 bases, V lost 3 bases, and 3 bases had no gene match. The CDR3 coding sequence is TGTGCCAGCAGCTTGGGACAGGGACGCACTGAAGCTTTCTTT. Protein: CASSLGQGRTEAFF.

The gene calls are TRBV15 and TRBJ1-5; D may be TRBD1 (6 bases). CDR1 is LNHNV, CDR2 YYDKDF, per germline (reference sequence). The CDR3 runs to 16 residues. The germline V and J ends were trimmed by 0 bases and 3 bases, with 12 bases remaining between them. In DNA, the CDR3 is TGTGCCACCAGCAGAGATATGCAGGGGAACAATCAGCCCCAGCATTTT. Translated, it gives CATSRDMQGNNQPQHF.

The CDR3 DNA follows: TGCAGCGCCGGGGGGAACGGAAACACCATATATTTT. It translates to CSAGGNGNTIYF. V and J are TRBV29-1 and TRBJ1-3; TRBD1 is a possible D gene (5 bases). V was clipped by 7 bases and J by 4 bases, with 11 bases between them. Germline CDR1 and CDR2: SQVTM and ANQGSEA. CDR3 length: 12 amino acids.

The rearrangement uses TRBV7-3 and TRBJ2-1; TRBD2 matches at 8 bases. Trimming cost V 5 bases and J 8 bases; bases outside gene matches: 11. The CDR3 is made up of 15 amino acids. The germline V gene has CDR1 SGHTA and CDR2 FQGTGA. The CDR3 DNA reads as TGTGCCAGCAGCCGATCTAGCGGGCCAAAGGATGAGCAGTTCTTC. Encoded protein: CASSRSSGPKDEQFF.

The J gene is TRBJ2-3, the V gene TRBV24-1; no firm D call. V dropped 3 bases and J dropped 6 bases, with 6 bases sitting between them. Germline CDR1 reads KGHDR; CDR2 reads SFDVKD. There are 12 residues in the CDR3. The chain's CDR3 is CATSDRRDTQYF. CDR3 DNA: TGTGCCACCAGTGATCGCAGGGATACGCAGTATTTT.